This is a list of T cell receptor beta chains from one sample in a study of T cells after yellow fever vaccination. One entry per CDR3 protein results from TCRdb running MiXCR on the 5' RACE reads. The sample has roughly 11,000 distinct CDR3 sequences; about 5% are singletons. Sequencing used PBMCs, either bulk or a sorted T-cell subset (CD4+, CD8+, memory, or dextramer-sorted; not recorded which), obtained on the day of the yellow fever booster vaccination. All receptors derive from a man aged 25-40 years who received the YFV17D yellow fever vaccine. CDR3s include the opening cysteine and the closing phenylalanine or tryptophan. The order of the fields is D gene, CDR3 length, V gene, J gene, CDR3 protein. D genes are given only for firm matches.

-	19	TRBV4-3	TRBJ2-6	CASSLTLQGTGSTANVLTF
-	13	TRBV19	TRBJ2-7	CASSMLGRNEQYF
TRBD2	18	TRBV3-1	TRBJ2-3	CALSLRARLAGGTDTQYF
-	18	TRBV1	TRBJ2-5	CTSSPYVVLAGRGETQYF
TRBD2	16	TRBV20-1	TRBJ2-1	CSASLLAGGPVHEQFF
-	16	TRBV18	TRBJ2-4	CASSPKGLGVENIQYF
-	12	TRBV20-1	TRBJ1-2	CSASHGSYGYTF
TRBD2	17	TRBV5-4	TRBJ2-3	CASSLGTSGQSTDTQYF
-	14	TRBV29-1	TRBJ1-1	CSVGAGPRNTEAFF
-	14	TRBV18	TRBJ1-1	CASSLSSGNTEAFF
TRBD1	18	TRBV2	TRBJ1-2	CTFSYYSLRDSHNYGYTF
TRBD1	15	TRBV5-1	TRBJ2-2	CASSLGTGTAGELFF
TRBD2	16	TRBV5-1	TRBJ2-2	CASSLIAGGRGGELFF
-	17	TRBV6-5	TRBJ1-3	CASSFSTEGKDGNTIYF
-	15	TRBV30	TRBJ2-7	CAWSYGTIAQDEQYF
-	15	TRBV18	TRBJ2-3	CASSPNQAATDTQYF
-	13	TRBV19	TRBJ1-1	CASIPGRARIAFF
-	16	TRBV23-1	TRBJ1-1	CASSQYGETENTEAFF
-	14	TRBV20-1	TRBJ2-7	CSATRGQKAYEQYF
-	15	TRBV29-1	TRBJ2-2	CSVERGPGITGELFF
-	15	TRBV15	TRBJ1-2	CATSRDRISSYGYTF
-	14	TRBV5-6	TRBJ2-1	CASSLSYGFGEQFF
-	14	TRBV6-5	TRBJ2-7	CASRADGSTREQYF
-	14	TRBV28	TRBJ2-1	CASRDMGRVNEQFF
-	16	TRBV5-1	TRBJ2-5	CASSRRGAGYQETQYF
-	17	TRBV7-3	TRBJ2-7	CASSLGEGPGPFYEQYF
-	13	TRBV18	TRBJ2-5	CASSPTLQETQYF
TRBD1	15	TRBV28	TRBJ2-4	CASTYTGVAKNIQYF
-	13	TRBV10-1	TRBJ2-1	CASSESRVNEQFF
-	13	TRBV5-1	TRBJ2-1	CASSRAPGNEQFF
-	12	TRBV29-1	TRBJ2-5	CSSFGGGETQYF
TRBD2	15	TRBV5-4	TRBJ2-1	CASSLGLAGYNEQFF